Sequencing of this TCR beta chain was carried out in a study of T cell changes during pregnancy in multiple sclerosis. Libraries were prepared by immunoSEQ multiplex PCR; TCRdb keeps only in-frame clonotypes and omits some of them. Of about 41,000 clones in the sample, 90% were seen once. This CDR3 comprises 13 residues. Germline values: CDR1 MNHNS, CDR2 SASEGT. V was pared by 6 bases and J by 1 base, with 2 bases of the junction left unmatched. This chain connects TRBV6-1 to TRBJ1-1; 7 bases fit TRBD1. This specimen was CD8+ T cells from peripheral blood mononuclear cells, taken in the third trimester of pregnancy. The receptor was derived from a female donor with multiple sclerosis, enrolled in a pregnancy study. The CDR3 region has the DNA TGTGCCAGCAGAAGACAGGGGAACACTGAAGCTTTCTTT. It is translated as CASRRQGNTEAFF.